This entry is about one TCR beta chain. The antigen is undetermined. This entry comes from a study of T cell repertoires and Cas9 in healthy adults. As for the study in general: Multi-effector potency, cytotoxicity and lineage were assessed in SpCas9-reactive CD4 and CD8 T cells. Study-level findings and limits: SpCas9-reactive effector T cells were reportedly restrained in vitro by SpCas9-reactive regulatory T cells.

Here immunoSEQ multiplex PCR was the method, and the copy in TCRdb shows in-frame clones only, minus some. The table shows 20,000 to 25,000 clones, with 80% to 95% occurring only once. This CDR3 has 15 amino acids. Trimming removed 2 bases from V and 5 bases from J; junction bases left unmatched: 7. CDR1 and CDR2 from the germline V gene are SNHLY and FYNNEI. The chain couples TRBV2 to TRBJ1-2, with 8 positions matching TRBD1. The receptor was derived from a human donor in good health. The specimen was CD4+ effector T cells (CD127+, CD25-, CD137-, CD154-) from PBMCs; culture status not recorded. In nucleotides, the CDR3 is TGTGCCAGCAGTGAACAACGGACAGGGACGTATGGCTACACCTTC. Translated: CASSEQRTGTYGYTF.